This TCR beta chain is drawn from a study of cytomegalovirus exposure and HLA in healthy donors. This clone was detected a few times. The data were produced by immunoSEQ multiplex PCR, yet TCRdb's version contains in-frame clones alone and is incomplete. The profile shows about 240,000 clones, about 90% of them singletons. CDR3 size: 15 residues. Per germline, CDR1 LNHDA and CDR2 SQIVND (reference sequence). V was clipped by 4 bases and J by 5 bases, with 14 bases between them. What was sequenced was PBMCs. The chain combines TRBV19 with TRBJ1-4; no clear D. The TCR comes from a woman aged 30 to 39 in good health and CMV-seropositive. CDR3 DNA sequence: TGTGCCAGTAGTAGAGGGCTCCTTTGGAATGAAAAACTGTTTTTT. Amino acid sequence: CASSRGLLWNEKLFF. The whole variable domain, filled in from reference TRBV19 and TRBJ1-4, reads DGGITQSPKYLFRKEGQNVTLSCEQNLNHDAMYWYRQDPGQGLRLIYYSQIVNDFQKGDIAEGYSVSREKKESFPLTVTSAQKNPTAFYLCASSRGLLWNEKLFFGSGTQLSVL.